This T cell receptor beta chain was identified in a study of response to subunit inactivated influenza vaccine (dated by TCRdb to 2016 to 2019). Broadly, across the study: Deep quantitative T cell receptor repertoire profiling was used in the study to track responses to a trivalent subunit inactivated influenza vaccine.

Results the study describes overall, beyond this receptor: The authors suggested that each seasonal influenza vaccination may recruit only a limited number of new T cells.

Many counts were recorded for this clonotype. The target of this receptor is not known. The record has no base qualities; no much larger clone is one base away. The method behind the library was RT-PCR. Reads for this sample came from an Illumina HiSeq 2500. The public reads were reprocessed in TCRdb via fastp at Q25 and MiXCR, keeping in-frame beta chains. Each entry merges the rows of one CDR3 protein and shows their most common DNA and genes. A total of under 850,000 distinct CDR3 sequences appear in this sample, about 18% of them only once. The ten largest clonotypes hold around 9.9% of the sample. Its CDR3 holds 17 amino acids, cysteine through phenylalanine. CDR3 DNA is the only sequence kept; it has 51 bases, read in frame from the first base. V is pared back by 0 bases and J by 3 bases, with 15 bases lying between the germline termini. The germline V gene yields SGHVS for CDR1 and FQNEAQ for CDR2.

The TCR was taken from a man aged 45-60 years who received an inactivated influenza vaccine. Donor details come from another sample of the same person, matched by shared clones. The material sequenced was PBMCs from blood, taken 4 to 6 days after vaccination. The rearranged segments are TRBV7-8 and TRBJ1-3, with TRBD1 perhaps the D gene, on 5 matching bases. The sequenced DNA: TGTGCCAGCAGCTTAGCTGTGGGTTGGACACTTGGAAACACCATATATTTT. This encodes CASSLAVGWTLGNTIYF. With the portions outside the CDR3 filled from the reference TRBV7-8 and TRBJ1-3 genes, the complete variable region becomes GAGVSQSPRYKVAKRGQDVALRCDPISGHVSLFWYQQALGQGPEFLTYFQNEAQLDKSGLPSDRFFAERPEGSVSTLKIQRTQQEDSAVYLCASSLAVGWTLGNTIYFGEGSWLTVV.